Each of the 14 T cell receptor beta chains below was sequenced from the same sample in a study of OX40 agonist ivuxolimab in advanced cancers. Some clones are missing from TCRdb's copy, which holds only in-frame ones; the method was immunoSEQ multiplex PCR. The sample carries tens of thousands of clones, roughly 90% recorded once. The material sequenced was CD4+ or CD8+ T cells sorted from blood, taken in a trial of the OX40 agonist ivuxolimab. All receptors come from an adult with an advanced solid tumor such as melanoma, head and neck, liver or kidney cancer.

The DNA for the CDR3 is TGTGCCAGCAGCTTATGGGCGGGGGGCAAAGAGACCCAGTACTTC. Amino acid sequence: CASSLWAGGKETQYF. V gene TRBV11-2 combines with J gene TRBJ2-5, with 8 nucleotides matching TRBD2. The V gene end was trimmed by 2 bases and the J gene end by 3 bases; junction bases not matched to a gene: 5. Germline assignment: CDR1 SGHAT and CDR2 FQNNGV. This CDR3 region has 15 residues. Full variable domain (outside the CDR3, taken from reference TRBV11-2 and TRBJ2-5): EAGVAQSPRYKIIEKRQSVAFWCNPISGHATLYWYQQILGQGPKLLIQFQNNGVVDDSQLPKDRFSAERLKGVDSTLKIQPAKLEDSAVYLCASSLWAGGKETQYFGPGTRLLVL.

The CDR3 DNA reads TGTGCCAGCAGCCCCCCCCGGGGGACCCCCTACGAGCAGTACTTC. Residues: CASSPPRGTPYEQYF. V usage is TRBV27 and J usage is TRBJ2-7; weak D call: TRBD2 (6 bases). The CDR3 is 15 amino acids. The V end lost 6 bases, the J end lost 2 bases, and 17 bases lay between the germline ends. The germline CDR1 and CDR2 sequences are MNHEY and SMNVEV (reference sequence).

This clone was recorded a few times. The rearrangement links TRBV9 to TRBJ2-3; D uncertain. Germline V gene sequence: CDR1 SGDLS, CDR2 YYNGEE. V was trimmed by 0 bases and J by 4 bases, leaving 6 bases between them. The CDR3 is made up of 13 amino acids. The CDR3 sequence: CASSVGQADTQYF. The CDR3 DNA reads as TGTGCCAGCAGCGTAGGACAAGCAGATACGCAGTATTTT.

The chain recombines TRBV19 with TRBJ2-5, with TRBD2 matching over 11 bases. Germline V gene sequence: CDR1 LNHDA, CDR2 SQIVND (reference sequence). This CDR3 region has 17 residues. After removal of 6 bases from V and 0 bases from J, the junction contained 9 bases not matched to a gene. CDR3 coding DNA: TGTGCCAGTAGGCTAGCGGGGGGACTCTCGTACCAAGAGACCCAGTACTTC. This gives the protein CASRLAGGLSYQETQYF.

The genes are TRBV7-3 and TRBJ2-3, with D possibly TRBD2 on 5 matching bases. The V gene's germline CDR1 is SGHTA and CDR2 FQGTGA. This CDR3 comprises 14 residues. Trimming pared 3 bases from V and 6 bases from J, leaving 13 bases between. CDR3 residues: CASSLYLGGDTQYF. As DNA, the CDR3 is TGTGCCAGCAGCTTGTATTTAGGAGGCGATACGCAGTATTTT.

V gene TRBV27 combines with J gene TRBJ1-1; no firm D call. The CDR3 contains 14 residues. Trimming left V 2 bases short and J 0 bases short, with 7 bases between. From germline, CDR1 is MNHEY and CDR2 SMNVEV (reference sequence). The CDR3 region has the DNA TGTGCCAGCAGTTTACAACCTTTGAACACTGAAGCTTTCTTT. Translating gives CASSLQPLNTEAFF.

The chain carries TRBV6-5 and TRBJ2-7, with a weak D call TRBD1 (5 bases). The CDR3 runs 14 residues. The V end was cut by 4 bases, the J end by 7 bases, with 17 bases between. Germline V gene sequence: CDR1 MNHEY, CDR2 SVGAGI. CDR3 protein: CASSSIDSPREQYF. In nucleotides, the CDR3 is TGTGCCAGCAGTTCCATCGACAGCCCCCGGGAGCAGTACTTC.

Comment on this clone: A read error may produce the germline difference seen at one junction end. The chain couples TRBV7-7 to TRBJ2-5, with a weak D call TRBD1 (6 bases). The CDR3 runs 15 residues. Germline CDR1 reads SSHAT; CDR2 reads FNYEAQ (reference sequence). In DNA form, the CDR3 reads TGTGCTAGCAGCTCTGGACAGACCGAGCAAGAGACCCAGTACTTC. Translation: CASSSGQTEQETQYF. The entire variable domain, with the rest obtained from reference TRBV7-7 and TRBJ2-5, is as follows: GAGVSQSPRYKVTKRGQDVTLRCDPISSHATLYWYQQALGQGPEFLTYFNYEAQPDKSGLPSDRFSAERPEGSISTLTIQRTEQRDSAMYRCASSSGQTEQETQYFGPGTRLLVL.

This clone was observed once. This chain connects TRBV7-3 to TRBJ2-2; 8 positions agree with TRBD1. Germline lookup yields CDR1 SGHTA and CDR2 FQGTGA. V trimming: 4 bases; J trimming: 6 bases; junction bases outside the gene matches: 7. CDR3 length: 15 residues. CDR3: CASSSFDRGAGELFF. The CDR3 DNA sequence: TGTGCCAGCAGCTCTTTCGACAGGGGAGCCGGGGAGCTGTTTTTT.

The genes are TRBV11-2 and TRBJ1-2; D unresolved. Germline CDR1 and CDR2: SGHAT and FQNNGV. The CDR3 has 10 residues. V lost 5 bases, J lost 6 bases, and 4 bases lay in between. CDR3 coding DNA: TGTGCCAGCAGCGGTAATGGCTACACCTTC. Translation: CASSGNGYTF.

The rearrangement links TRBV15 to TRBJ1-6; D is possibly TRBD1 (5 bases). V gave up 3 bases and J gave up 6 bases, with 12 bases separating them. The CDR3 consists of 15 residues. Looked up from germline, CDR1 is LNHNV and CDR2 is YYDKDF (reference sequence). CDR3 in amino acids: CATSRMGGVNSPLHF. CDR3 sequence (DNA): TGTGCCACCAGCAGGATGGGAGGGGTTAATTCACCCCTCCACTTT.

This clone showed up just once. This chain joins TRBV6-1 and TRBJ2-3; maybe TRBD1 (5 bases). Looked up from germline, CDR1 is MNHNS and CDR2 is SASEGT. The ends were cut back, 2 bases at V and 0 bases at J, with 9 bases in the middle. This CDR3 is 15 amino acids long. The CDR3 loop reads CASSEWGPSTDTQYF. CDR3 sequence (DNA): TGTGCCAGCAGTGAATGGGGCCCTAGCACAGATACGCAGTATTTT.

J is TRBJ2-1 and V is TRBV11-2; D may be TRBD2 (5 bases). The germline gives CDR1 SGHAT, CDR2 FQNNGV. This CDR3 has 13 amino acids. Trimming left V 6 bases short and J 4 bases short, with 10 bases between. CDR3: CASRSGSYNEQFF. CDR3 nucleotide sequence: TGTGCCAGCAGGTCGGGGTCGTACAATGAGCAGTTCTTC.

The chain links TRBV6-6 to TRBJ2-1; D call uncertain. The CDR3 spans 12 residues. V was pared by 7 bases and J by 7 bases, with 11 bases between. CDR1 and CDR2 from the germline V gene are MNHNY and SVGAGI (reference sequence). Written as DNA, the CDR3 is TGTGCCAGCACCGGAACTGGGAATGAGCAGTTCTTC. It is translated as CASTGTGNEQFF.